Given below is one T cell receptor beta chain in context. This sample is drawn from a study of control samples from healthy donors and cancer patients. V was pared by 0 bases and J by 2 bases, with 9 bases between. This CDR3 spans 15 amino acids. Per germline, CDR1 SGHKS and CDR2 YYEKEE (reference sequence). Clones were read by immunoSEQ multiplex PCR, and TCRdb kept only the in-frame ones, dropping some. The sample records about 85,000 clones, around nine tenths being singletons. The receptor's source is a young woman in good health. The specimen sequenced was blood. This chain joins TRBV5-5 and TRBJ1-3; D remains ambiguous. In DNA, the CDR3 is TGTGCCAGCAGCTTGGGACCGCCTCCTGGAAACACCATATATTTT. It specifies CASSLGPPPGNTIYF.